Each of the 2 T cell receptor beta chains below was sequenced from the same sample in a study of T cells in Graves' hyperthyroidism and ophthalmopathy (dated by TCRdb to about 2019). Library prep was done by multiplex PCR. The sample was run on an Illumina HiSeq 2000. TCR beta CDR3 regions were amplified from RNA transcripts. The TCR CDR3 was subjected to a first round of RT-PCR using the HTBI primer set and the Qiagen OneStep RT-PCR kit. In-frame beta chains were kept once TCRdb had trimmed the public reads at Q25 with fastp and called clones with MiXCR. Under each unique CDR3 protein, matching rows form one entry showing the most common genes and DNA. The sample table contains around 600,000 distinct CDR3 sequences; only one count was recorded for 15% to 19% of them. Jointly, the top ten make up roughly 6.6% of the sample. Source material: blood. The receptors were gathered from a woman in her thirties with Graves' hyperthyroidism.

This clonotype was recorded a few times. This rearrangement joins TRBV27 to TRBJ1-1, with 8 bases that match TRBD1. CDR3 length equals 11 residues. The trim removed 8 bases at V and 10 bases at J, leaving 6 bases unmatched. Looked up from germline, CDR1 is MNHEY and CDR2 is SMNVEV (reference sequence). CDR3 nucleotide sequence: TGTGCCAGCGGACAGGGTGGTGGAGCTTTCTTT. Encoded protein: CASGQGGGAFF.

In this sample, this clonotype turned up many times. This sequence joins TRBV7-9 and TRBJ2-7, with D perhaps TRBD1 (5 bases). Between the trimmed V and J ends, which lost 5 bases and 9 bases, there was a span of 14 bases. CDR1 SEHNR and CDR2 FQNEAQ come from the germline V gene (reference sequence). CDR3 length equals 12 residues. CDR3 bases: TGTGCCAGCAGCGCGACAGAAAGGAGGCAGTACTTC. Amino acid sequence: CASSATERRQYF.